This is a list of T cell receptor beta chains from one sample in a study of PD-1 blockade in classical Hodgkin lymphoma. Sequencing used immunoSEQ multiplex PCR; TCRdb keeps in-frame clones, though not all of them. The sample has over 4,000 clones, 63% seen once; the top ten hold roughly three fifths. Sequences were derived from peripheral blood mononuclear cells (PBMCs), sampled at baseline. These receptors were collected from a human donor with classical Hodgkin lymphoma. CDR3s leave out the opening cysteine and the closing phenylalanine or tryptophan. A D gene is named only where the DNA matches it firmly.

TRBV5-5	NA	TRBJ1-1	ASSPLGGIVSEAF
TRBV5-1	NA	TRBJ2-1	ASSLAAAGSYNEQF
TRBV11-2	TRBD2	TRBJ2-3	ASSPGGRGLERADTQY
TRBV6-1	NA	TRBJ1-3	ASSGIGGNTIY
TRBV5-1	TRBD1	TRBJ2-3	ASSRRTGVVTDTQY
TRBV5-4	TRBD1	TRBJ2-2	ASSLTGALTGELF
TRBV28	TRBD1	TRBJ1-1	ASRERDRVNTEAF
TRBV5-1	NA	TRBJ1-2	ASSPNASGAGYGYT
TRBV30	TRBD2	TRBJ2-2	AWTRLANTGELF
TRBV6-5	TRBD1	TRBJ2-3	ASSYSQGRLTQY
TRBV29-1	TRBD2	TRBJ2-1	SVEDLLASGYNEQF
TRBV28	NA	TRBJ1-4	ASSPPSGVGEKLF
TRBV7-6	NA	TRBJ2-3	ASSSGTSTDTQY
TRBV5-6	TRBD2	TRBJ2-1	ASSWGLADQSSYNEQF
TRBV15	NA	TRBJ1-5	ATSRDPGRLSRQPQH
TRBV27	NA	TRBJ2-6	ASSSGRLSGANVLT
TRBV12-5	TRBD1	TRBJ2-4	ASGLDHSPGQIEPLAKNIQY
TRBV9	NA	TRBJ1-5	ASSVTGLSQPQH
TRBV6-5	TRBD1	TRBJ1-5	ASTTGDQPQH
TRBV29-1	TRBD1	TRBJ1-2	SVQDRLNGYT
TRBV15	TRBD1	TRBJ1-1	ATSRDTGGMSEAF
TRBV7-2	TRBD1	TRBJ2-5	ASSLVSGGAQETQY
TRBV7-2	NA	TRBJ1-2	ASSLATDSGGYT
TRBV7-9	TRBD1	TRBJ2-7	ASSPAVPKGAEEQY
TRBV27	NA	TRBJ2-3	ASSLSGGFYGDTQY
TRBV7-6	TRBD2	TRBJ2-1	ASSLGAVLAGGGHEQF
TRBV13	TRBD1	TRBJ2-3	ASSTNRGDADTQY
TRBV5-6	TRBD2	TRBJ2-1	ASSLGLAGYNEQF
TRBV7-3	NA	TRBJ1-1	ASSLEVTLSPTEAF
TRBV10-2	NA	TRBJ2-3	ASTSTDTQY
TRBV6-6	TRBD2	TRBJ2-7	ASSYDSGSSYEQY
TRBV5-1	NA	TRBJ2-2	ASSTQGPNTGELF
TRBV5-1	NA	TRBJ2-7	ASSLSQGTLYEQY
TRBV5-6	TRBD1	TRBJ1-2	ASSKDRGNYGYT
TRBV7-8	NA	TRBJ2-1	ASSPPNYNEQF
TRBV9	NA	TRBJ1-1	ASSLGEGLNTEAF
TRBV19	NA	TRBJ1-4	ASTPRPRNNEKLF
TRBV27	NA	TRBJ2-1	ASRSDARSLAPDNEQF
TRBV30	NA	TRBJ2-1	AWSQAPQDNEQF
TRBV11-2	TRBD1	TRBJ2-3	ASSKGDSPTDTQY
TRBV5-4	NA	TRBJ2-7	ASSPWGPMASSYEQY
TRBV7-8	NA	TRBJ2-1	ASSLATGYYNEQF
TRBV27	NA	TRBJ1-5	ASSLFPGGQPQH
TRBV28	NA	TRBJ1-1	ASSLGLSGTEAF
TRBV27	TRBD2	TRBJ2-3	ASSSPFAGGDTDTQY
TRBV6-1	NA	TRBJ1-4	ATRTGATNEKLF
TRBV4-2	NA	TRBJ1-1	ASSQDFGATGTEAF
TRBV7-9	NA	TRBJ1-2	ASSLEGGAGGYT